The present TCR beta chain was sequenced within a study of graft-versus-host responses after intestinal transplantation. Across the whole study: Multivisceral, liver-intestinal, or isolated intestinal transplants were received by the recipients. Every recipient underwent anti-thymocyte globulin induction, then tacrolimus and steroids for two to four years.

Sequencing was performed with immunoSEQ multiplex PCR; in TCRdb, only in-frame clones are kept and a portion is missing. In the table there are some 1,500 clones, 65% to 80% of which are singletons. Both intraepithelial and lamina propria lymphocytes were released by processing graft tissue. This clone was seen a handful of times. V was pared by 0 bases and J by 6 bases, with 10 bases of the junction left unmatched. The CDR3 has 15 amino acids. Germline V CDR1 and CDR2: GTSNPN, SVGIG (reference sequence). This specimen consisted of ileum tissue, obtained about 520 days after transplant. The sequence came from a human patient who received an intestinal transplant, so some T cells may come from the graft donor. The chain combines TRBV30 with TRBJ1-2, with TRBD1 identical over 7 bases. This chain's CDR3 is CAWSVPGQPFDGYTF. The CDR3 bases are TGTGCCTGGAGTGTACCGGGACAGCCCTTCGATGGCTACACCTTC.